The 2 T cell receptor beta chains below all came from one sample that was sequenced in a study of cytomegalovirus exposure and HLA in healthy donors. 13 Jbeta primers and 60 Vbeta primers were used for the PCR. Libraries were prepared by immunoSEQ multiplex PCR; TCRdb keeps only in-frame clonotypes and omits some of them. The sample yields over 100,000 clones, about 8.5% seen once. Sample: PBMCs. All receptors derive from a man aged 40-49 years in good health and CMV-seronegative.

Comments on this clone: A read error may produce the germline difference seen at one junction end. CDR3 sequence: CASSSGQGKYYGYIF. DNA of the CDR3: TGTGCCAGCAGCTCGGGACAGGGAAAATATTATGGCTACATCTTC. The chain has TRBV5-6 and TRBJ1-2; the match to TRBD1 covers 9 bases. Germline V CDR1 and CDR2: SGHDT, YYEEEE. The CDR3 runs to 15 residues.

This clone was found a few times. The chain couples TRBV5-5 to TRBJ2-5; the match to TRBD2 covers 9 bases. Germline V CDR1 and CDR2: SGHKS, YYEKEE (reference sequence). This CDR3 spans 16 amino acids. J lost 3 bases, V lost 4 bases, and 10 bases had no gene match. DNA of the CDR3: TGTGCCAGCAGCGTGGGGAGCGGGGGGCGTGAAGAGACCCAGTACTTC. Its protein product is CASSVGSGGREETQYF.